The rows below give T cell receptor beta chains drawn from one sample of a study of cytomegalovirus exposure and HLA in healthy donors. Only in-frame clones appear in the TCRdb table, and some are missing; sequencing was by immunoSEQ multiplex PCR. The listing contains just over 80,000 clones. Sequencing was carried out using PBMCs. The receptors were gathered from a woman in her twenties or thirties in good health and CMV-seronegative. Each CDR3 is given with its conserved first and last residue. A D gene is named only where the DNA matches it firmly.

d_gene	j_gene	v_gene	CDR3aa	CDR3nt
TRBD1	TRBJ1-2	TRBV23-1	CASTPQVTDREYGYTF	TGCGCCAGCACGCCTCAGGTGACGGACAGGGAGTATGGCTACACCTTC
-	TRBJ2-1	TRBV11-2	CASSLRGGGAWNEQFF	TGTGCCAGCAGCTTAAGAGGTGGGGGGGCTTGGAATGAGCAGTTCTTC
TRBD2	TRBJ2-7	TRBV11-2	CASSYGTNYEQYF	TGTGCCAGCAGCTACGGGACTAACTACGAGCAGTACTTC
-	TRBJ1-2	TRBV27	CASQGQGGGYTF	TGTGCCAGCCAAGGGCAGGGAGGAGGCTACACCTTC
-	TRBJ2-3	TRBV7-9	CASSFADSRKTDTQYF	TGTGCCAGCAGCTTCGCGGACTCAAGAAAAACAGATACGCAGTATTTT
-	TRBJ1-1	TRBV19	CASRSPGERSTEAFF	TGTGCCAGTAGATCGCCGGGTGAGCGCAGCACTGAAGCTTTCTTT
-	TRBJ2-3	TRBV6-1	CASSASTGWDTQYF	TGTGCCAGCAGTGCTTCGACAGGTTGGGATACGCAGTATTTT
TRBD2	TRBJ2-2	TRBV5-4	CASSYSLSGGDEELFF	TGTGCCAGCAGCTACTCCCTGAGCGGGGGTGACGAGGAGCTGTTTTTT
-	TRBJ1-4	TRBV15	CATSRGTENEKLFF	TGTGCCACCAGCAGAGGGACAGAGAATGAAAAACTGTTTTTT
TRBD1	TRBJ2-1	TRBV29-1	CSVEGGTGGLNEQFF	TGCAGCGTTGAAGGGGGGACAGGGGGCCTTAATGAGCAGTTCTTC
TRBD1	TRBJ2-7	TRBV27	CASSLSQGWEQYF	TGTGCCAGCAGTTTATCACAGGGGTGGGAGCAGTACTTC
TRBD1	TRBJ1-2	TRBV6-7	CASSQTGGEGYTF	TGTGCCAGCAGTCAGACAGGGGGAGAGGGCTACACCTTC
TRBD2	TRBJ2-1	TRBV5-1	CASSRGTSGSYNEQFF	TGCGCCAGCAGCCGGGGGACTAGCGGGTCGTACAATGAGCAGTTCTTC
TRBD1	TRBJ1-4	TRBV5-4	CASSFDRGLEKLFF	TGTGCCAGCAGCTTCGACAGGGGGCTTGAAAAACTGTTTTTT
-	TRBJ2-5	TRBV5-8	CASTDDPGVGQETQYF	TGTGCCAGCACCGATGACCCGGGGGTTGGTCAAGAGACCCAGTACTTC
-	TRBJ1-1	TRBV28	CASSPLPISSEAFF	TGTGCCAGCAGTCCCCTCCCAATTAGTTCTGAAGCTTTCTTT
-	TRBJ2-5	TRBV11-2	CASSRYQETQYF	TGTGCCAGCAGCCGGTACCAAGAGACCCAGTACTTC
TRBD1	TRBJ1-2	TRBV2	CASRPATGSDGYTF	TGTGCCAGCAGACCTGCGACAGGGTCGGATGGCTACACCTTC
TRBD1	TRBJ1-1	TRBV5-1	CASSPTGGNTEAFF	TGCGCCAGCAGCCCAACAGGGGGGAACACTGAAGCTTTCTTT
-	TRBJ1-1	TRBV4-1	CASSQVYTGTLNTEAFF	TGCGCCAGCAGCCAAGTATACACCGGGACTCTTAACACTGAAGCTTTCTTT
TRBD1	TRBJ2-1	TRBV29-1	CSVDGTGIHNEQFF	TGCAGCGTTGATGGGACAGGAATCCACAATGAGCAGTTCTTC
TRBD1	TRBJ1-2	TRBV10-3	CAISVGTGDYTF	TGTGCCATCAGCGTAGGGACAGGGGACTACACCTTC
TRBD1	TRBJ1-1	TRBV27	CASSLGQGNTEAFF	TGTGCCAGCAGTCTCGGACAGGGCAACACTGAAGCTTTCTTT
TRBD1	TRBJ1-1	TRBV5-1	CASSLSGGSNTEAFF	TGCGCCAGCAGCTTGTCAGGGGGCTCGAACACTGAAGCTTTCTTT
TRBD1	TRBJ2-5	TRBV19	CASSSGTAIQETQYF	TGTGCCAGTTCTTCCGGGACAGCGATACAAGAGACCCAGTACTTC
-	TRBJ1-1	TRBV30	CAWSVGSNTEDFF	TGTGCCTGGAGTGTGGGCAGTAACACTGAAGATTTCTTT
-	TRBJ2-5	TRBV29-1	CSVSWQGWGETQYF	TGCAGCGTTTCCTGGCAGGGGTGGGGGGAGACCCAGTACTTC
TRBD2	TRBJ2-3	TRBV30	CAWSTGLAIDTQYF	TGTGCCTGGAGTACGGGACTAGCTATAGATACGCAGTATTTT
TRBD1	TRBJ2-7	TRBV28	CASTDRGYEQYF	TGTGCCAGCACGGACAGGGGCTACGAGCAGTACTTC
-	TRBJ2-5	TRBV7-6	CASSPRGTNQETQYF	TGTGCCAGCAGCCCCCGTGGGACAAACCAAGAGACCCAGTACTTC
-	TRBJ1-2	TRBV30	CAWSVPGQGGYGYTF	TGTGCCTGGAGTGTACCCGGCCAGGGTGGGTATGGCTACACCTTC